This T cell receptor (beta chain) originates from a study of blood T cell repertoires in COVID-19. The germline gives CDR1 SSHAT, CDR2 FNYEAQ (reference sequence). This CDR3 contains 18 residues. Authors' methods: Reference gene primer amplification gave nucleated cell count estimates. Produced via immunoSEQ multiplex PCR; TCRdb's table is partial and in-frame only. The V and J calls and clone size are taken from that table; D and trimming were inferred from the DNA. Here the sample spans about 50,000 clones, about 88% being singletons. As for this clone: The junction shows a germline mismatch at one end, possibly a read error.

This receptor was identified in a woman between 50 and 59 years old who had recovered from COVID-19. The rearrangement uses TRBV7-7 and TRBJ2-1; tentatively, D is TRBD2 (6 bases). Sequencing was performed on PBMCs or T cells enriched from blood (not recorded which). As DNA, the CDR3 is TGTGCTAGCAGCTTATTCGACCCCTCCGGGAGTAGTGGTGCTGAGCAGTTCTTC. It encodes CASSLFDPSGSSGAEQFF.